The present T cell receptor beta chain was sequenced within a study of T cell responses to AZD1222 COVID-19 vaccine. TCRdb's table, derived via immunoSEQ multiplex PCR, lists solely in-frame clones and lacks some. Among some 49,000 clones listed, roughly 90% were seen once. Trimming cost V 4 bases and J 0 bases, with 17 bases left between them. Germline-derived CDR1 and CDR2 are SGHRS and YFSETQ. CDR3 size: 16 residues. Study outcomes and limitations: Spike regions recognized by vaccine-associated CD4 TCRs spanned the protein, led by 160-218 and 743-854. Donors were largely white British and mainly female; clonal diversity was possibly underestimated.

A word on this clone: Antigen: not known.

Sequenced here: peripheral blood, sampled 28 days after the second AZD1222 dose. The source is an adult who received the AZD1222 COVID-19 vaccine. V gene TRBV5-1 combines with J gene TRBJ2-7; D is tentatively TRBD1 or TRBD2 (7 bases each). The CDR3 is CASSAGGGGSSYEQYF. The CDR3 nucleotides are TGCGCCAGCAGCGCCGGAGGGGGCGGGAGCTCCTACGAGCAGTACTTC.